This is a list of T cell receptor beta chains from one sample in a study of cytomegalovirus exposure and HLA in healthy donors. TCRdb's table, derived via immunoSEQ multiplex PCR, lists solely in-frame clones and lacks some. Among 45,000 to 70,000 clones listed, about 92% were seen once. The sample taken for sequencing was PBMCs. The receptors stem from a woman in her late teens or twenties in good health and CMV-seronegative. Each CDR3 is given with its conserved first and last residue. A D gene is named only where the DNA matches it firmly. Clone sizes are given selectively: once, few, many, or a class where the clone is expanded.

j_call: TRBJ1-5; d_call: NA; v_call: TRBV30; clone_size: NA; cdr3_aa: CAWSVGTFLTQPQHF; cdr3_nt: TGTGCCTGGAGTGTGGGCACCTTTTTGACCCAGCCCCAGCATTTT
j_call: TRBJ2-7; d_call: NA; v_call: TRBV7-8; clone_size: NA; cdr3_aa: CASSLGSRQGFYEQYF; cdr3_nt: TGTGCCAGCAGCCTGGGGAGTAGGCAAGGGTTCTACGAGCAGTACTTC
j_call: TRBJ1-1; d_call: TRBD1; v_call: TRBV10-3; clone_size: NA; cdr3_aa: CAIGQGSDDTEAFF; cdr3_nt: TGTGCCATCGGACAGGGATCGGACGACACTGAAGCTTTCTTT
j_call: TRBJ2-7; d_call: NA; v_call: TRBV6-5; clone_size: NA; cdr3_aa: CASRAGAPAGNEQYF; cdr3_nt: TGTGCCAGCAGGGCCGGGGCCCCAGCGGGCAACGAGCAGTACTTC
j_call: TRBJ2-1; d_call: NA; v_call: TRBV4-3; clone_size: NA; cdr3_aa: CASSQRAVQGYNEQFF; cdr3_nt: TGCGCCAGCAGCCAAAGAGCCGTACAGGGCTACAATGAGCAGTTCTTC
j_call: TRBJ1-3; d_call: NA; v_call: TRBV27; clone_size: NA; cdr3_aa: CASSLTGPSAGNTIYF; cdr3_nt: TGTGCCAGCAGTTTAACAGGACCCTCTGCTGGAAACACCATATATTTT
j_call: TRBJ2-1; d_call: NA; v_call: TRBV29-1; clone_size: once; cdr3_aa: CSVELGVSIDEQFF; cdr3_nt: TGCAGCGTTGAGCTAGGGGTCAGTATCGATGAGCAGTTCTTC
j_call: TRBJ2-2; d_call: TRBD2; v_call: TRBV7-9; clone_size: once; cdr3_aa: CASRATGGDTGELFF; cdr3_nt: TGTGCCAGCAGAGCGACGGGGGGGGACACCGGGGAGCTGTTTTTT
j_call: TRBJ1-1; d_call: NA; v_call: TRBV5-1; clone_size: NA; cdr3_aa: CASSSTETEAFF; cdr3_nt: TGCGCCAGCAGCTCGACTGAAACTGAAGCTTTCTTT
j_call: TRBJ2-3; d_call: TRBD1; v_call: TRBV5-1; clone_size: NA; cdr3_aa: CASSQGQHTTDTQYF; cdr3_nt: TGCGCCAGCAGCCAGGGACAGCATACCACAGATACGCAGTATTTT